Listed below are T cell receptor beta chains from one sample, sequenced in a study of Graves' ophthalmopathy and Graves' hyperthyroidism. TCRdb reprocessed the multiplex PCR reads with MiXCR, giving one entry per CDR3 protein. The top ten hold around 3.1% of the sample, which has 400,000 to 450,000 distinct CDR3 sequences, about 21% seen once. Sequencing used peripheral blood. These receptors all stem from a woman between 18 and 30 years old with stable Graves' hyperthyroidism. Each CDR3 is given with its conserved first and last residue. The D gene is left open where the match is weak. Size values are once, few and many counts, or a class for expanded clones, and some rows have none.

j_call d_call v_call clone_size cdr3_nt cdr3_aa
TRBJ1-6 . TRBV28 many TGTGCCAGCAGTTTGGTCACCGCAGGTCCACCCCTCCACTTT CASSLVTAGPPLHF
TRBJ1-1 TRBD1 TRBV6-2/TRBV6-3 many TGTGCCAGCAGTTATGAGGGGGCTCGGGCTTTCTTT CASSYEGARAFF
TRBJ1-5 . TRBV6-1 . TGTGCCAGCAGGATTTGGGGGCCCCCGTGGGATCAGCCCCAGCATTTT CASRIWGPPWDQPQHF
TRBJ2-7 TRBD2 TRBV2 many TGTGCCAGCAGGTTTTTACTAGCGGAATCCTACGAGCAGTACTTC CASRFLLAESYEQYF
TRBJ2-5 . TRBV20-1 many TGCAGTGCTGATTATCTAGACCGGGAGACCCAGTACTTC CSADYLDRETQYF
TRBJ1-1 . TRBV12-3/TRBV12-4 . TGTGCCAGCAATCGCGCGGGGGGCAGGAACACTGAAGCTTTCTTT CASNRAGGRNTEAFF
TRBJ2-7 TRBD1 TRBV6-2/TRBV6-3 many TGTGCCAGCAGTTCCCTCGGGACAGGGGACTACGAGCAGTACTTC CASSSLGTGDYEQYF
TRBJ2-7 . TRBV30 many TGTGCCTGCTCCGCCGAGGGGGTCAGGCCCTACGAGCAGTACTTC CACSAEGVRPYEQYF
TRBJ2-7 TRBD1 TRBV15 . TGTGCCACCAGCGAGGGACAGGAACCCTACGAGCAGTACTTC CATSEGQEPYEQYF
TRBJ1-6 TRBD1 TRBV6-5 many TGTGCCAGCAGTTACTCGACAGACAGGGATAATTCACCCCTCCACTTT CASSYSTDRDNSPLHF
TRBJ1-1 TRBD1 TRBV18 few TGTGCCAGCTCACCATGGGGACAGATAATACCAATGAACACTGAAGCTTTCTTT CASSPWGQIIPMNTEAFF
TRBJ1-5 . TRBV28 many TGTGCCAGCACCCTCCGGGACACCCATCAGCCCCAGCATTTT CASTLRDTHQPQHF
TRBJ2-7 . TRBV19 many TGTGCCAGTAGTATGTCTCGGGACGAGCAGTACTTC CASSMSRDEQYF
TRBJ2-4 TRBD2 TRBV5-1 . TGCGCCAGCAGCCCACGGGGGAGCGGGAGTGGGTCCAAAAACATTCAGTACTTC CASSPRGSGSGSKNIQYF
TRBJ2-7 TRBD2 TRBV10-3 many TGTGCCATCAGTGTTGGAACTAGCGGAGACTACGAGCAGTACTTC CAISVGTSGDYEQYF
TRBJ2-7 . TRBV6-5 many TGTGCCAGCAGTTACTCGATGACAGTAGGAACCTACGAGCAGTACTTC CASSYSMTVGTYEQYF
TRBJ1-1 TRBD1 TRBV29-1 many TGCAGCGTCCGGATGACAGGGGGCTTGTTCACTGAAGCTTTCTTT CSVRMTGGLFTEAFF
TRBJ2-7 . TRBV11-1 . TGTGCCAGCAGCTTCCCGACCGACGGACCGCACTACGAGCTGTACTTC CASSFPTDGPHYELYF
TRBJ2-5 TRBD2 TRBV12-3/TRBV12-4 few TGTGCCAGCAGTTCGGGACTAGTGAGGGAGACCCAGTACTTC CASSSGLVRETQYF
TRBJ2-7 TRBD2 TRBV24-1 many TGTGCCACCTGCTTCTATCTAGCGGGAGCCTCCTACGAGCAGTACTTC CATCFYLAGASYEQYF
TRBJ2-5 . TRBV4-1 . TGCGCCAGCAGCCAAGGGGGTGGGTTCGAGACCCAGTACTTC CASSQGGGFETQYF
TRBJ2-2 TRBD1 TRBV12-3/TRBV12-4 . TGTGCCAGCAGTCGGACAGGGGGGGACACCGGGGAGCTGTTTTTT CASSRTGGDTGELFF
TRBJ2-4 . TRBV28 few TGTGCCAGCAGTTTACGGAGGAGACAAGCCAAAAACATTCAGTACTTC CASSLRRRQAKNIQYF
TRBJ2-5 . TRBV9 many TGTGCCAGCAGCGTACAGGGGGGTACGAAAGAGACCCAGTACTTC CASSVQGGTKETQYF